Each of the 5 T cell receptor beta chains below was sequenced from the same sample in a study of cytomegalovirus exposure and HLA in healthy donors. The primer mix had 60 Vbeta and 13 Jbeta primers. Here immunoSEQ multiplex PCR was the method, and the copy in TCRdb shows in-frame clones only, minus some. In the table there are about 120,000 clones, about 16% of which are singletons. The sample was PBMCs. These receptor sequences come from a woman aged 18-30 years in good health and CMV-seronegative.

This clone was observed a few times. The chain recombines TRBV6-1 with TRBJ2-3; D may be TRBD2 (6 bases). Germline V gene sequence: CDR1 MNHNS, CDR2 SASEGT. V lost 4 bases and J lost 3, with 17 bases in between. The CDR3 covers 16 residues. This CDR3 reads CASSGPTSLGTDTQYF. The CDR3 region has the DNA TGTGCCAGCAGTGGCCCCACTAGCCTAGGGACAGATACGCAGTATTTT.

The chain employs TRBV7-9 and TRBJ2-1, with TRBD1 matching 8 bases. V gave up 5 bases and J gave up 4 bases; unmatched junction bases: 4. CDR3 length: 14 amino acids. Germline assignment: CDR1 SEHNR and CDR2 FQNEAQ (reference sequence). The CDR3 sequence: CASSPDRGYNEQFF. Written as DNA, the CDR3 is TGTGCCAGCAGCCCAGACAGGGGTTACAATGAGCAGTTCTTC. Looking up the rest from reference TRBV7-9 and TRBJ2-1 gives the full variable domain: DTGVSQNPRHKITKRGQNVTFRCDPISEHNRLYWYRQTLGQGPEFLTYFQNEAQLEKSRLLSDRFSAERPKGSFSTLEIQRTEQGDSAMYLCASSPDRGYNEQFFGPGTRLTVL.

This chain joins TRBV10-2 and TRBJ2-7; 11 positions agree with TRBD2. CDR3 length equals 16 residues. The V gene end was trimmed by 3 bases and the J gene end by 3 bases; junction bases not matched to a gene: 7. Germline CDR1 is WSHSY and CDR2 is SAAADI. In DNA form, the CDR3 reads TGCGCCAGCAGTGACCCCGGGGGGACTAGCGGCTACGAGCAGTACTTC. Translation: CASSDPGGTSGYEQYF.

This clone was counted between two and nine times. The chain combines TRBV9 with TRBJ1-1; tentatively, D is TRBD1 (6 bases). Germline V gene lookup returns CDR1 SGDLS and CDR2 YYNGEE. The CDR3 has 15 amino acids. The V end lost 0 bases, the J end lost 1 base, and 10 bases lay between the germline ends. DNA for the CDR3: TGTGCCAGCAGCGTAGCAGGGGTGCGGAACACTGAAGCTTTCTTT. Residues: CASSVAGVRNTEAFF.

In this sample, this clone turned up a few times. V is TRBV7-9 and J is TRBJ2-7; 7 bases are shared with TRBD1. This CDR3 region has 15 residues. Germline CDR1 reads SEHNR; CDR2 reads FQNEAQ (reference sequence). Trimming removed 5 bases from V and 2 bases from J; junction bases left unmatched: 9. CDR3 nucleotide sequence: TGTGCCAGCAGCAGCCCCCGGGACAGCCCCTACGAGCAGTACTTC. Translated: CASSSPRDSPYEQYF.